This T cell receptor (beta chain) was obtained from a study of beta chain features in type 1 diabetes. Study background: Age, gender and cell yields were alike across patients and healthy donors.

Of the isolated RNA, all was reverse transcribed, and so the sequenced material was expressed TCRB transcripts. Sequenced by immunoSEQ multiplex PCR; TCRdb stores in-frame clones only, minus some. The profile shows roughly 230,000 clones, 7.5% to 10% of them singletons. Trimming cost V 0 bases and J 7 bases, with 16 bases left between them. This CDR3 comprises 15 residues. Germline values: CDR1 SGHNT, CDR2 YYREEE (reference sequence). V and J are TRBV5-4 and TRBJ1-1, with D maybe TRBD1 (6 bases). The receptor was isolated from a woman between 18 and 29 years old in good health. The sequenced sample consisted of naive CD4+ T cells from blood. The CDR3 spells CASSLELGGENEAFF. The CDR3 DNA follows: TGTGCCAGCAGCTTGGAACTAGGGGGGGAGAATGAAGCTTTCTTT.